This TCR beta chain was profiled in a study of blood T cell repertoires in COVID-19. Overall study context: T cells, B-cell-depleted T cells, or PBMCs provided the cDNA or gDNA that served as material.

V was pared by 3 bases and J by 11 bases, with 13 bases of the junction left unmatched. This CDR3 is 15 amino acids long. Germline V gene lookup returns CDR1 KGHSH and CDR2 LQKENI. Libraries were prepared by immunoSEQ multiplex PCR; TCRdb keeps only in-frame clonotypes and omits some of them. The sample shows about 210,000 clones, around 86% of them seen only once. V and J are TRBV18 and TRBJ1-5; 7 bases map to TRBD1. Sample: peripheral blood. This TCR derives from a man aged 55 to 70 with acute or convalescent COVID-19. The CDR3 DNA follows: TGTGCCAGCTCACCCCTCTCCGGGACAGCCGGGGCCCAGCATTTT. Protein product: CASSPLSGTAGAQHF.